The rows below give T cell receptor beta chains drawn from one sample of a study of blood T cell repertoires in COVID-19. TCRdb's copy holds only in-frame clones and misses some; the assay was immunoSEQ multiplex PCR. Of 100,000 to 150,000 clones in the sample, around 74% were seen once. Sequencing input: peripheral blood. The receptors come from a man between 60 and 75 years old with acute or convalescent COVID-19. The CDR3 runs from the conserved cysteine through the conserved F or W. Each record gives: V gene, D gene, J gene, CDR3 protein. A D gene is named only where the DNA matches it firmly.

v_call: TRBV18
d_call: TRBD2
j_call: TRBJ2-2
cdr3_aa: CASSPGLESGELFF

v_call: TRBV5-6
d_call: TRBD1
j_call: TRBJ1-2
cdr3_aa: CASSWGQGTYGYTF

v_call: TRBV12-5
d_call: TRBD1
j_call: TRBJ1-1
cdr3_aa: CASARTGLNTEAFF

v_call: TRBV2
d_call: TRBD1
j_call: TRBJ1-6
cdr3_aa: CASSLQGHNSPLHF

v_call: TRBV5-1
d_call: TRBD2
j_call: TRBJ2-3
cdr3_aa: CASSLPTSGHTDTQYF

v_call: TRBV28
d_call: NA
j_call: TRBJ2-2
cdr3_aa: CASSLPTLTGTPNTGELFF

v_call: TRBV11-2
d_call: TRBD2
j_call: TRBJ2-1
cdr3_aa: CASRNSGGYNEQFF

v_call: TRBV7-3
d_call: NA
j_call: TRBJ2-1
cdr3_aa: CASSLNRDNEQFF

v_call: TRBV7-3
d_call: TRBD1
j_call: TRBJ2-5
cdr3_aa: CASRQTGTETQYF

v_call: TRBV24-1
d_call: TRBD2
j_call: TRBJ2-3
cdr3_aa: CATSDAFGGGGGTDTQYF

v_call: TRBV28
d_call: TRBD1
j_call: TRBJ1-5
cdr3_aa: CASSRAGTGADSNQPQHF

v_call: TRBV9
d_call: TRBD1
j_call: TRBJ1-1
cdr3_aa: CASSKQGPNTEAFF

v_call: TRBV18
d_call: NA
j_call: TRBJ2-7
cdr3_aa: CASSPPSTFGRYEQYF

v_call: TRBV7-6
d_call: NA
j_call: TRBJ1-1
cdr3_aa: CASSSDREAFF

v_call: TRBV23-1
d_call: NA
j_call: TRBJ2-7
cdr3_aa: CASSHPGHHEQYF

v_call: TRBV19
d_call: NA
j_call: TRBJ1-1
cdr3_aa: CASRFGLGGNTEAFF

v_call: TRBV11-2
d_call: NA
j_call: TRBJ1-1
cdr3_aa: CASSLDQGLGGTEAFF

v_call: TRBV5-6
d_call: NA
j_call: TRBJ1-2
cdr3_aa: CASSSGPDGYTF

v_call: TRBV7-3
d_call: NA
j_call: TRBJ1-1
cdr3_aa: CASSPSGGPEAFF

v_call: TRBV9
d_call: NA
j_call: TRBJ1-2
cdr3_aa: CASSPSMAEGYTF

v_call: TRBV19
d_call: TRBD1
j_call: TRBJ1-1
cdr3_aa: CASSMGRGLGAEAFF

v_call: TRBV11-2
d_call: TRBD2
j_call: TRBJ2-1
cdr3_aa: CASSKERGGLYNEQFF

v_call: TRBV24-1
d_call: TRBD1
j_call: TRBJ1-2
cdr3_aa: CATSDRDRANYGYTF

v_call: TRBV19
d_call: TRBD1
j_call: TRBJ1-2
cdr3_aa: CASTERGPNYGYTF

v_call: TRBV7-8
d_call: TRBD1
j_call: TRBJ1-4
cdr3_aa: CASSLNRGGEKLFF